This T cell receptor (beta chain) was observed in a study of cytomegalovirus exposure and HLA in healthy donors. A multiplex PCR was run with 60 Vbeta primers and 13 Jbeta primers. Here immunoSEQ multiplex PCR was the method, and the copy in TCRdb shows in-frame clones only, minus some. The sample has about 140,000 clones, 75% to 80% seen once; the top ten hold approximately 4%. CDR1 and CDR2 from the germline V gene are LGHNA and YNFKEQ. The CDR3 is 20 amino acids. Unmatched junction bases numbered 8, after V lost 0 bases and J lost 1 base. This chain joins TRBV4-2 and TRBJ2-1; 14 positions agree with TRBD2. Sequencing was done on a sample of PBMCs. This sequence was found in a man between 18 and 35 years old in good health and CMV-seronegative. The CDR3, as DNA: TGTGCCAGCAGCCAAGATTTGGGGACTAGCGGGAGAAGTTCCTACAATGAGCAGTTCTTC. This codes for CASSQDLGTSGRSSYNEQFF.